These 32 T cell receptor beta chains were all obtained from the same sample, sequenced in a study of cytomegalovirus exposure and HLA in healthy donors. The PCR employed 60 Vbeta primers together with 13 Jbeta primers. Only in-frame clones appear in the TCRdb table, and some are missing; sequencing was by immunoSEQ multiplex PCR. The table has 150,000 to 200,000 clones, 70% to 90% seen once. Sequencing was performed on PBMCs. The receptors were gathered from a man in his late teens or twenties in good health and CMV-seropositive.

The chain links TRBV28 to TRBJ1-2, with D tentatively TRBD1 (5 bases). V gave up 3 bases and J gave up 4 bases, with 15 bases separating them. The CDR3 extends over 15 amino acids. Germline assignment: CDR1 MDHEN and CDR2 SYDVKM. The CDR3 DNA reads TGTGCCAGCAGTTTTGGGGGGTCATTTTTCTATGGCTACACCTTC. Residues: CASSFGGSFFYGYTF.

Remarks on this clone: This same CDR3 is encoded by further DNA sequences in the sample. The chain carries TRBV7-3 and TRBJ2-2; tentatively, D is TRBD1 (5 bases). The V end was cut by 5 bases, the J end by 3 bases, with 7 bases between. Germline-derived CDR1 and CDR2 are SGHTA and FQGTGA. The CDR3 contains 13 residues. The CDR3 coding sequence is TGTGCCAGCAGCAGGGGCTACACCGGGGAGCTGTTTTTT. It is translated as CASSRGYTGELFF.

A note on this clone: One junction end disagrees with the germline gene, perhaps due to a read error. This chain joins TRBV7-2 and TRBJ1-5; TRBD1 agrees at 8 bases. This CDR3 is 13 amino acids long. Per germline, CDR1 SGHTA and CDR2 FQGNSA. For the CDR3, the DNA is TGTGCCAGCAGCTCAGGGGGCAACCAGCCCCAGCATTTT. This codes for CASSSGGNQPQHF.

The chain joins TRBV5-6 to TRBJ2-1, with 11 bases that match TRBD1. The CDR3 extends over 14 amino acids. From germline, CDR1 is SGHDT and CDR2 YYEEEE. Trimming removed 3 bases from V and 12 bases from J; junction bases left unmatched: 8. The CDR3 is CASSSPGQGVSQFF. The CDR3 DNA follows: TGTGCCAGCAGCTCTCCGGGACAGGGGGTTTCGCAGTTCTTC. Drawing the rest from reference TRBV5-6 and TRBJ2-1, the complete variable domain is DAGVTQSPTHLIKTRGQQVTLRCSPKSGHDTVSWYQQALGQGPQFIFQYYEEEERQRGNFPDRFSGHQFPNYSSELNVNALLLGDSALYLCASSSPGQGVSQFFGPGTRLTVL.

CDR3 nucleotides: TGCAGTGCTGGGCGGGGGGATACGCAGTATTTT. Translation gives CSAGRGDTQYF. V is TRBV20-1 and J is TRBJ2-3; 7 nucleotides line up with TRBD2. Germline V gives CDR1 DFQATT, CDR2 SNEGSKA (reference sequence). V lost 5 bases and J lost 6; bases outside the gene matches: 2. The CDR3 is 11 residues long.

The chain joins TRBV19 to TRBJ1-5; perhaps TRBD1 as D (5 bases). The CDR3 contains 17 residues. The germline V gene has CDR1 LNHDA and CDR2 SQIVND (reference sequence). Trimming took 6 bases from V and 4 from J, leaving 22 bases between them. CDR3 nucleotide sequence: TGTGCCAGTAGGGGGGGGGAGGGAGGGCGGCCGAATCAGCCCCAGCATTTT. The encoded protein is CASRGGEGGRPNQPQHF.

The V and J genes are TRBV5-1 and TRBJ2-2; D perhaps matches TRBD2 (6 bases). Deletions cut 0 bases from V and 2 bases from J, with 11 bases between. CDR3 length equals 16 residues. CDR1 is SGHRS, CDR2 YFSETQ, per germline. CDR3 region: CASSLDPGVNTGELFF. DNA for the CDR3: TGCGCCAGCAGCTTGGATCCGGGGGTAAACACCGGGGAGCTGTTTTTT.

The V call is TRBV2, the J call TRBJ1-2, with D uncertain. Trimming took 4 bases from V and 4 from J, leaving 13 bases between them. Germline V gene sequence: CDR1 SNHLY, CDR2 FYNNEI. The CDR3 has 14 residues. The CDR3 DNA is TGTGCCAGCAGTGGAGGACTCATCCTCTATGGCTACACCTTC. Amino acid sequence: CASSGGLILYGYTF. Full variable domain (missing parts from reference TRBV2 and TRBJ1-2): EPEVTQTPSHQVTQMGQEVILRCVPISNHLYFYWYRQILGQKVEFLVSFYNNEISEKSEIFDDQFSVERPDGSNFTLKIRSTKLEDSAMYFCASSGGLILYGYTFGSGTRLTVV.

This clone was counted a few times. CDR3 sequence reads: CASRATGNQPQHF. Written as DNA, the CDR3 is TGTGCCAGCAGGGCAACAGGAAATCAGCCCCAGCATTTT. The chain links TRBV6-5 to TRBJ1-5, with D possibly matching TRBD1 (5 bases). CDR3 length equals 13 residues. V shed 6 bases and J shed 4 bases, with 10 bases lying between them. Per the germline V gene, CDR1 is MNHEY and CDR2 is SVGAGI.

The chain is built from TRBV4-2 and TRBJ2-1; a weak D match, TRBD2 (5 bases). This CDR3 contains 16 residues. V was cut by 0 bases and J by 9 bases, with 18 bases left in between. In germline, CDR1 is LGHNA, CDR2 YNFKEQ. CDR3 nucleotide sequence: TGTGCCAGCAGCCAAGAGGTGAGGGAATCCCCGGTTGAGCAGTTCTTC. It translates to CASSQEVRESPVEQFF.

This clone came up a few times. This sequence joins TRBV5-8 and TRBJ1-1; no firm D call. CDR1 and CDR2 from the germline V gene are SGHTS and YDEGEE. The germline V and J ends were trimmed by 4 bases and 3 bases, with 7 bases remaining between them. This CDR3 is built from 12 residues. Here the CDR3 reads CASSGLDTEAFF. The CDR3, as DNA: TGTGCCAGCAGCGGACTAGACACTGAAGCTTTCTTT. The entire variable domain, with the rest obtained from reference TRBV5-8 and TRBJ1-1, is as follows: EAGVTQSPTHLIKTRGQQATLRCSPISGHTSVYWYQQALGLGLQFLLWYDEGEERNRGNFPPRFSGRQFPNYSSELNVNALELEDSALYLCASSGLDTEAFFGQGTRLTVV.

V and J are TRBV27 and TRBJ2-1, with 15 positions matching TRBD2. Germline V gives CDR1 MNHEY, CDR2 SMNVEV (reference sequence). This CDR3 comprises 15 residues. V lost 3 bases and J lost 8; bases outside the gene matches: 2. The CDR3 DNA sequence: TGTGCCAGCAGTTTCGGACTAGCGGGGGGGGATGAGCAGTTCTTC. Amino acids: CASSFGLAGGDEQFF.

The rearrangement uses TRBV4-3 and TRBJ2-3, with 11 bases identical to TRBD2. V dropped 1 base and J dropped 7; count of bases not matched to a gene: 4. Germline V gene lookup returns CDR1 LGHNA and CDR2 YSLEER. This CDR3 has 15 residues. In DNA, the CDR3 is TGCGCCAGCAGCCAAGCACTAGCGGGGGCGAATACGCAGTATTTT. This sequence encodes CASSQALAGANTQYF.

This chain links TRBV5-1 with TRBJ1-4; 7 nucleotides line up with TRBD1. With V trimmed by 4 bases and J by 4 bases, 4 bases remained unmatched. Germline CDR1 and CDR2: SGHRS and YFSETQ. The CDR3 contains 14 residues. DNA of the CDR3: TGCGCCAGCAGCCGGGACAGCAGTAATGAAAAACTGTTTTTT. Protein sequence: CASSRDSSNEKLFF.

CDR3 DNA sequence: TGTGCCAGCAGGCCCTGGGGCATAAACACTGAAGCTTTCTTT. This translates into CASRPWGINTEAFF. V and J are TRBV6-1 and TRBJ1-1, with D perhaps matching TRBD1 (5 bases). Germline CDR1 reads MNHNS; CDR2 reads SASEGT. This CDR3 has 14 residues. With 6 bases removed from V and 2 bases from J, the gap between germline ends came to 13 bases.

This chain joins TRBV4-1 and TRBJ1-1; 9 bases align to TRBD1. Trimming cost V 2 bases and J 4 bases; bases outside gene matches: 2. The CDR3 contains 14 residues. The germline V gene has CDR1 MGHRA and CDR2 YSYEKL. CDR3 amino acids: CASSQPTGGTEAFF. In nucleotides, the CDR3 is TGCGCCAGCAGCCAACCGACAGGGGGCACTGAAGCTTTCTTT.

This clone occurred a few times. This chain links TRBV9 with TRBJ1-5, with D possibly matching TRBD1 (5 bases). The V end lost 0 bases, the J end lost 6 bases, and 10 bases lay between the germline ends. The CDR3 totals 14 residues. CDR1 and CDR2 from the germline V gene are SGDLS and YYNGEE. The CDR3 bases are TGTGCCAGCAGCGTAGGCAGGGAGGGTCAGCCCCAGCATTTT. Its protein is CASSVGREGQPQHF.

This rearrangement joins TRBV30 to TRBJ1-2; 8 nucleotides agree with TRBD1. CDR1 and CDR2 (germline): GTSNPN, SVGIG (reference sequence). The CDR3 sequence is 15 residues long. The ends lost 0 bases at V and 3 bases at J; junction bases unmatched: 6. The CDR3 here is CAWSVGTGVYYGYTF. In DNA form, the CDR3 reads TGTGCCTGGAGTGTTGGGACAGGAGTATACTATGGCTACACCTTC.

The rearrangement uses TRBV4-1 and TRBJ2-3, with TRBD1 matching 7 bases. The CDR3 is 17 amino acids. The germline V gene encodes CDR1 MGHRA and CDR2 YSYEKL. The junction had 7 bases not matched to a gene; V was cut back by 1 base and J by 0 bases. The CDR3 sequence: CASSQATWDSSTDTQYF. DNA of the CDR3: TGCGCCAGCAGCCAAGCAACGTGGGACAGTAGCACAGATACGCAGTATTTT.

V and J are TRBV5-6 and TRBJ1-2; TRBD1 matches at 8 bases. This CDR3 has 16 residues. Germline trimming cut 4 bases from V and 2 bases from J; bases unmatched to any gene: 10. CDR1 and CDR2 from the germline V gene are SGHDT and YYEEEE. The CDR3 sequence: CASSLFRDRKNYGYTF. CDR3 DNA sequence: TGTGCCAGCAGCCTGTTCCGGGACAGGAAAAACTATGGCTACACCTTC. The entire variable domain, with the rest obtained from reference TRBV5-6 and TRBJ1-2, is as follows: DAGVTQSPTHLIKTRGQQVTLRCSPKSGHDTVSWYQQALGQGPQFIFQYYEEEERQRGNFPDRFSGHQFPNYSSELNVNALLLGDSALYLCASSLFRDRKNYGYTFGSGTRLTVV.

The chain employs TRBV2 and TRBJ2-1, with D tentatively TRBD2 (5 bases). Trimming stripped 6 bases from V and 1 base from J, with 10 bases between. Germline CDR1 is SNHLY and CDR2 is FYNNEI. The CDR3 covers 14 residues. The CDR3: CASRLARSYNEQFF. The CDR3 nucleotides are TGTGCCAGCAGATTAGCGAGATCCTACAATGAGCAGTTCTTC.

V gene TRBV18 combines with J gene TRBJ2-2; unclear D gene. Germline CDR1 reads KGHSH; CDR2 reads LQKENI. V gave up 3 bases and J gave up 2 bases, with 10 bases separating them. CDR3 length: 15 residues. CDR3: CASSPGGSNTGELFF. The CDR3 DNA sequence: TGTGCCAGCTCACCCGGCGGCTCCAACACCGGGGAGCTGTTTTTT.

The CDR3 here is CASSRTAGPQHF. Written as DNA, the CDR3 is TGTGCCAGCAGCCGCACCGCGGGGCCCCAGCATTTT. The chain combines TRBV11-2 with TRBJ1-5; no clear D gene. Germline CDR1 is SGHAT and CDR2 is FQNNGV. CDR3 length: 12 amino acids. The ends were cut back, 5 bases at V and 9 bases at J, with 11 bases in the middle.

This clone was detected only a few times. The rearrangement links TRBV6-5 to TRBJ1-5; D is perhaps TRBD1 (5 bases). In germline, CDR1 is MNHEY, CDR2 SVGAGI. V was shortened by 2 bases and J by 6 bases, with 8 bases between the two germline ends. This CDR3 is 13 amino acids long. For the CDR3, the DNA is TGTGCCAGCAGTTACAGGGGTCTTCAGCCCCAGCATTTT. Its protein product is CASSYRGLQPQHF.

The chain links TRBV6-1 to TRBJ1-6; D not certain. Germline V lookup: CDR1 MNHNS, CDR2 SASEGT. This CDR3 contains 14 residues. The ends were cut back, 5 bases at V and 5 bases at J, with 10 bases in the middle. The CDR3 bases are TGTGCCAGCAGTCGCATACAGAATAATTCACCCCTCCACTTT. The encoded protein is CASSRIQNNSPLHF.

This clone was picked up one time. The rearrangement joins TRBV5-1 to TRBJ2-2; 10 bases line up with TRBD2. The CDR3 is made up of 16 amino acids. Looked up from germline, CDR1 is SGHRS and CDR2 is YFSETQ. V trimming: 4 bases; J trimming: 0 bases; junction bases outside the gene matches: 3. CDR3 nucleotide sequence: TGCGCCAGCAGCGGCACTAGCGGGGCGAACACCGGGGAGCTGTTTTTT. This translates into CASSGTSGANTGELFF.

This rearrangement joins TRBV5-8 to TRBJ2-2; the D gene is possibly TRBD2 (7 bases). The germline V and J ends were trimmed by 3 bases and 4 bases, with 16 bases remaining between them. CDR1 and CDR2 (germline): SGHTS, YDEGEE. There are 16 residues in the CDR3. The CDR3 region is CASSSRGGPGTGELFF. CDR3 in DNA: TGTGCCAGCAGCTCGAGGGGGGGCCCGGGCACCGGGGAGCTGTTTTTT.

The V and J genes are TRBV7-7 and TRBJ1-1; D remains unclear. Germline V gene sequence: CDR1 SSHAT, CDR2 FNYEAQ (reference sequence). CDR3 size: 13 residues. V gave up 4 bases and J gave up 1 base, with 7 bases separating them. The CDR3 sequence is CASSYARNTEAFF. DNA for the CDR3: TGTGCCAGCAGCTACGCCAGGAACACTGAAGCTTTCTTT.

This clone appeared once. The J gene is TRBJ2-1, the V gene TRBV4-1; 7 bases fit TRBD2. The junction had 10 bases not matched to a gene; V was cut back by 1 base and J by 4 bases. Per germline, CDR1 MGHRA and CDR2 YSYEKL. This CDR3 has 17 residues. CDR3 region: CASSQGRAAGMYNEQFF. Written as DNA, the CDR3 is TGCGCCAGCAGCCAAGGCCGGGCAGCGGGGATGTACAATGAGCAGTTCTTC.

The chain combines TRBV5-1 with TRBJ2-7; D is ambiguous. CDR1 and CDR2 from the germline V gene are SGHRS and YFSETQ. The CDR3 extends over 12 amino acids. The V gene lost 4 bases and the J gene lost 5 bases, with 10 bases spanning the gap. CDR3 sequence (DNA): TGCGCCAGCAGCGGTTACGGAGACGAGCAGTACTTC. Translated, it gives CASSGYGDEQYF.

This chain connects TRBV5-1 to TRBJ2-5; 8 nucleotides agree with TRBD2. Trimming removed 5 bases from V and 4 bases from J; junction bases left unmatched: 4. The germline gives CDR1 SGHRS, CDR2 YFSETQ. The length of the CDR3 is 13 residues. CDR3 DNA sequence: TGCGCCAGCAGAACGGGGGGGCCAGAGACCCAGTACTTC. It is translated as CASRTGGPETQYF.

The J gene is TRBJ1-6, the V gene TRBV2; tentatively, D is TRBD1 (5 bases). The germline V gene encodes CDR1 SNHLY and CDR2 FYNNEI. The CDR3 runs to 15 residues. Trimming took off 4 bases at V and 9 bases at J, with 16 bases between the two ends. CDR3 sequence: CASSVGRAIGSPLHF. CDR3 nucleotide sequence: TGTGCCAGCAGTGTCGGCAGGGCTATAGGTTCACCCCTCCACTTT.